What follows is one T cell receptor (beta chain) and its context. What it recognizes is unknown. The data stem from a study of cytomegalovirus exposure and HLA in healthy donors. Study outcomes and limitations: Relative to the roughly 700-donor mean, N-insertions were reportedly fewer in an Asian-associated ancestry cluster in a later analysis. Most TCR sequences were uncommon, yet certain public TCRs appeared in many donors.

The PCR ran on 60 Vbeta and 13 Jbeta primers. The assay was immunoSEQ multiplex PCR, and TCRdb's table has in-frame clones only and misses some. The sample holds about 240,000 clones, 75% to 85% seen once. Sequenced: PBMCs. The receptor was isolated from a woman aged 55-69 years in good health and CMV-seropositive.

CDR3 in amino acids: CASSLETSGTYEQYF. The DNA for the CDR3 is TGCGCCAGCAGCTTGGAGACTAGCGGGACCTACGAGCAGTACTTC. The chain has TRBV5-1 and TRBJ2-7; 11 bases align to TRBD2. CDR3 length equals 15 residues. The germline gives CDR1 SGHRS, CDR2 YFSETQ. The J segment lost 2 bases and the V segment lost 0 bases, leaving 1 base of the junction unmatched. The variable domain in full, completed from reference TRBV5-1 and TRBJ2-7, reads KAGVTQTPRYLIKTRGQQVTLSCSPISGHRSVSWYQQTPGQGLQFLFEYFSETQRNKGNFPGRFSGRQFSNSRSEMNVSTLELGDSALYLCASSLETSGTYEQYFGPGTRLTVT.